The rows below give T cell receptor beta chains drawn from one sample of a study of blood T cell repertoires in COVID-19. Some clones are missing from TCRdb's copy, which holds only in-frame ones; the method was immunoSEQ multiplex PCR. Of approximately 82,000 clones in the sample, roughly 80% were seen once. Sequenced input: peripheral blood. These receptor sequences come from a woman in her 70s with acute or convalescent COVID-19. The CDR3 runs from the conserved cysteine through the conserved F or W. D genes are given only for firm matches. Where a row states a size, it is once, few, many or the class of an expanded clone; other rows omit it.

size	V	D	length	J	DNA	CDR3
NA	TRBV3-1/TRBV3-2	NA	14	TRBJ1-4	TGTGCCAGCAGCCGTCGAGGAACTCGTGAAAAACTGTTTTTT	CASSRRGTREKLFF
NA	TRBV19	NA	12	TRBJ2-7	TGTGCCAGTAGTCCAAACACCTACGAGCAGTACTTC	CASSPNTYEQYF
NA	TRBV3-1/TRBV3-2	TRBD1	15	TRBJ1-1	TGTGCCAGCAATCCTTCGACAGGGGACTATACTGAAGCTTTCTTT	CASNPSTGDYTEAFF
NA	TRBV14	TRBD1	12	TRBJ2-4	TGTGCCAGCAGCCGGGACAGAAACATTCAGTACTTC	CASSRDRNIQYF
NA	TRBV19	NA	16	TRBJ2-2	TGTGCCAGTAGTATGGATTCTAGCCGCTCTACCGGGGAGCTGTTTTTT	CASSMDSSRSTGELFF
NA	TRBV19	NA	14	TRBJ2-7	TGTGCCAGTAGTGGGCAGGTGAGCTCCTACGAGCAGTACTTC	CASSGQVSSYEQYF
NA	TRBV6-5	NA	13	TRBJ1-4	TGTGCCAGCAGTTACTCGGGAGGGAGGAAACTGTTTTTT	CASSYSGGRKLFF
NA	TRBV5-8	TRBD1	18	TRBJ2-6	TGTGCCAGCAGCTTGGACAGGGGGCTGTCCCCTGGGGCCAACGTCCTGACTTTC	CASSLDRGLSPGANVLTF
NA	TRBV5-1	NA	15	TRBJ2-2	TGCGCCAGCAGCTTGGTCTCGGGGGACACCGGGGAGCTGTTTTTT	CASSLVSGDTGELFF
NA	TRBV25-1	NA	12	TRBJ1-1	TGTGCCAGCAGTGAATGGGGGGTTAGGGCTTTCTTT	CASSEWGVRAFF
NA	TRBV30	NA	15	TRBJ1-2	TGTGCCTGGAGTGTACCGGGGTCGGTAAACTATGGCTACACCTTC	CAWSVPGSVNYGYTF
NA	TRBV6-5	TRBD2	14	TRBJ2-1	TGTGCCAGCAACGCGGGACTAGCCCTCAATGAGCAGTTCTTC	CASNAGLALNEQFF
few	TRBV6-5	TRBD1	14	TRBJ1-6	TGTGCCAGCAGTATGACAGGGAGGTTGCCACCCCTCCACTTT	CASSMTGRLPPLHF
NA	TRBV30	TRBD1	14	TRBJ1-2	TGTGCCTGGAGTCCAAACAGGGGGGCCTATGGCTACACCTTC	CAWSPNRGAYGYTF
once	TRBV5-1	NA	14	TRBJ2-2	TGCGCCAGCAGTGATCTAGTAAACACCGGGGAGCTGTTTTTT	CASSDLVNTGELFF
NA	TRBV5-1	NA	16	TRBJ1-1	TGCGCCAGCAGCTTCGATCTCGGGTCTCGGTACACTGAAGCTTTCTTT	CASSFDLGSRYTEAFF
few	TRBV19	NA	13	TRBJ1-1	TGTGCCAGCGGGAACAGGGTGAACACTGAAGCTTTCTTT	CASGNRVNTEAFF
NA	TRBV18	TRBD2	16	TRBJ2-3	TGTGCCAGCTCACCGGGGACTAGCGGGGCAGCAGATACGCAGTATTTT	CASSPGTSGAADTQYF
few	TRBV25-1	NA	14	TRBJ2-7	TGTGCCAGCAGTGAACAGATACAGGGATACGAGCAGTACTTC	CASSEQIQGYEQYF
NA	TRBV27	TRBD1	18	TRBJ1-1	TGTGCCAGCAGCCGGTACGGGACAGGGTTCGAAGTTCGGGCTGAAGCTTTCTTT	CASSRYGTGFEVRAEAFF
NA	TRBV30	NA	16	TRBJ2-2	TGTGCCTGGAATGCTGGCGGGATCAATCTTCCCGGGGAGCTGTTTTTT	CAWNAGGINLPGELFF
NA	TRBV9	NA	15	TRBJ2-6	TGTGCCAGCGAGGCCTCTTTCTCTGGGGCCAACGTCCTGACTTTC	CASEASFSGANVLTF
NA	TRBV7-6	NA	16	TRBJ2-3	TGTGCCAGCAGCTTAGTGCTCAGGGAAGCGTCTGATACGCAGTATTTT	CASSLVLREASDTQYF
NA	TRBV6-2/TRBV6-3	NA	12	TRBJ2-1	TGTGCCAGCAGTTATCCACCGGTGGAGCAGTTCTTC	CASSYPPVEQFF
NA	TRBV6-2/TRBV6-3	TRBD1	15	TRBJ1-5	TGTGCCAGCAGCTGGGGACAGGGAGGCAATCAGCCCCAGCATTTT	CASSWGQGGNQPQHF
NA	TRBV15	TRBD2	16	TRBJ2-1	TGTGCCACCAGCAGAGACCGACTAGCGGGAGGCAATGAGCAGTTCTTC	CATSRDRLAGGNEQFF
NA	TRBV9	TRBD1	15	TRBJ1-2	TGTGCCAGCAGCGTTGGGACAGCACAGACGGGAGGCTACACCTTC	CASSVGTAQTGGYTF